This TCR beta chain was retrieved from a study of a mutant IDH1 vaccine in newly diagnosed glioma. Concerning this clone itself: The antigen remains undetermined.

Produced via immunoSEQ multiplex PCR; TCRdb's table is partial and in-frame only. This table has roughly 74,000 clones, almost 85% appearing once. Time point: week 23, last vaccination. What each vaccine dose contained was 300 ug of mutant IDH1 20-mer peptide, accompanied by topical imiquimod. Germline V gives CDR1 SGHTA, CDR2 FQGNSA. V lost 5 bases to trimming and J lost 4 bases, with 15 bases between them. The CDR3 length is 15 residues. The chain uses TRBV7-2 and TRBJ1-5; no clear D. The TCR was taken from a young man with glioma. Some clones in this sample may be carry-over from other donors' samples. The sequences come from PBMCs, collected from a glioma patient whose treatment included an IDH1 peptide vaccine. CDR3 residues: CASSQDPAGNQPQHF. The DNA of the CDR3 is TGTGCCAGCAGCCAAGATCCCGCAGGAAATCAGCCCCAGCATTTT.